The clone carrying this T cell receptor beta chain was seen at least ten times. Antigen: not known. The data are from a study of T cells in Graves' hyperthyroidism and ophthalmopathy. It was RNA transcripts that yielded the amplified TCR beta CDR3 regions. TCR CDR3 underwent first-round RT-PCR with the HTBI primer set. MiXCR, applied by TCRdb to the multiplex PCR reads, yields one record per CDR3 protein. The table shows some 500,000 distinct CDR3 sequences, with around 24% occurring only once. Study findings and constraints: The model's output predicted ophthalmopathy at a median of 6.5 months prior to onset.

This clonotype originated in a young woman with Graves' ophthalmopathy. The sequenced sample consisted of blood.

CDR3: CSARAREYSNQPQHF. DNA of the CDR3: TGCAGTGCTAGAGCCCGGGAATATAGCAATCAGCCCCAGCATTTT. The gene calls are TRBV20-1 and TRBJ1-5; D remains ambiguous. The length of the CDR3 is 15 residues. CDR1 is DFQATT, CDR2 SNEGSKA, per germline (reference sequence). The ends were cut back, 1 base at V and 0 bases at J, with 10 bases in the middle.